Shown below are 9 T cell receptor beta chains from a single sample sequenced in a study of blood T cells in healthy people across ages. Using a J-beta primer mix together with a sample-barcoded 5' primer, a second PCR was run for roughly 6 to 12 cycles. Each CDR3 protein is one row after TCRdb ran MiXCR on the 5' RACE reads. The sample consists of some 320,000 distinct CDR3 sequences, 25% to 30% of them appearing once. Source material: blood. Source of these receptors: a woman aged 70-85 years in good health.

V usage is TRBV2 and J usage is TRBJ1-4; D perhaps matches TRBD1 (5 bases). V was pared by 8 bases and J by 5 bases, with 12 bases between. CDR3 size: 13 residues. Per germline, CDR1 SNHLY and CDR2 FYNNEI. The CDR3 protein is CASVDSLNEKLFF. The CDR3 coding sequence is TGTGCCAGCGTTGACAGCCTAAATGAAAAACTGTTTTTT.

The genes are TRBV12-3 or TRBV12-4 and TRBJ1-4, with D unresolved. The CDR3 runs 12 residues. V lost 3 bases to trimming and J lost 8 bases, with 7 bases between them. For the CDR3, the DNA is TGTGCCAGCAGTTTCGAAGGGGAAAAACTGTTTTTT. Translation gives CASSFEGEKLFF.

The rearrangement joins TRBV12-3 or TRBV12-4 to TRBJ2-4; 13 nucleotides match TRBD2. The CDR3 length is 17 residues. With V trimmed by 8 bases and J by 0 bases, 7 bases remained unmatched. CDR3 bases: TGTGCCAGCTCAGAACTAGCGGGAGGGGTAGCCAAAAACATTCAGTACTTC. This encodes CASSELAGGVAKNIQYF.

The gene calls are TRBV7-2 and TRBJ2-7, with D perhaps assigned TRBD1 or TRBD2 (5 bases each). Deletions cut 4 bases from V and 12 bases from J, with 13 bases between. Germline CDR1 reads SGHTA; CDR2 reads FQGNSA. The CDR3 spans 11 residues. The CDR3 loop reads CASSSGTRMYF. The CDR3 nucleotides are TGTGCCAGCAGCTCGGGGACGAGAATGTACTTC.

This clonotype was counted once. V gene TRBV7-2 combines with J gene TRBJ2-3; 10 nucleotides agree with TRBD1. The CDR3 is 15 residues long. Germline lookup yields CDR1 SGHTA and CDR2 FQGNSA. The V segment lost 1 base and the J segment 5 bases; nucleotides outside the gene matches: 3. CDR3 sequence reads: CASSLVGQGRDTQYF. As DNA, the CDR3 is TGTGCCAGCAGCTTAGTGGGACAGGGGCGAGATACGCAGTATTTT. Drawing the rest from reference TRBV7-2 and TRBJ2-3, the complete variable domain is GAGVSQSPSNKVTEKGKDVELRCDPISGHTALYWYRQSLGQGLEFLIYFQGNSAPDKSGLPSDRFSAERTGGSVSTLTIQRTQQEDSAVYLCASSLVGQGRDTQYFGPGTRLTVL.

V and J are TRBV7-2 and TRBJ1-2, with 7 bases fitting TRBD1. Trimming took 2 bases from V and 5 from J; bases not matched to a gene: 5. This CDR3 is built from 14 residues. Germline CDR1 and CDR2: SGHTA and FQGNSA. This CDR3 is CASSLRDRVYGYTF. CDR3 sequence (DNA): TGTGCCAGCAGCTTAAGAGACAGGGTTTATGGCTACACCTTC.

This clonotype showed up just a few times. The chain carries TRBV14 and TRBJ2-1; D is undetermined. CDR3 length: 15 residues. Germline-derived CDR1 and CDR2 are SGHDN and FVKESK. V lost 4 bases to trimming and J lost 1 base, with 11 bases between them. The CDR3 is CASSPVDASYNEQFF. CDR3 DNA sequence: TGTGCCAGCAGCCCGGTTGACGCATCCTACAATGAGCAGTTCTTC.

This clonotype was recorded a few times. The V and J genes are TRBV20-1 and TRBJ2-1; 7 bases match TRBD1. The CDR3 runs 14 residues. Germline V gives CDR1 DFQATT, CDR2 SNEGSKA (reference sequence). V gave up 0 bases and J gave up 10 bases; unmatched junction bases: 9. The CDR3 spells CSAREGGRGIEQFF. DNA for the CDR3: TGCAGTGCTAGAGAAGGGGGCCGGGGAATCGAGCAGTTCTTC.

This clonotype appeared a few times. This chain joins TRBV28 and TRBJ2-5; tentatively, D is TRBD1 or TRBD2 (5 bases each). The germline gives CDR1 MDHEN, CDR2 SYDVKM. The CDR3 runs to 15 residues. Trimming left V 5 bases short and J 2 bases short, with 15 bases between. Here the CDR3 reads CASSGAGTAQETQYF. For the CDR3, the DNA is TGTGCCAGCAGTGGGGCCGGGACGGCACAAGAGACCCAGTACTTC. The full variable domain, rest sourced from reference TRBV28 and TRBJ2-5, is DVKVTQSSRYLVKRTGEKVFLECVQDMDHENMFWYRQDPGLGLRLIYFSYDVKMKEKGDIPEGYSVSREKKERFSLILESASTNQTSMYLCASSGAGTAQETQYFGPGTRLLVL.